This T cell receptor (beta chain) derives from a study of CD8 T cells in Susac syndrome. Reverse transcription used roughly 0.5 to 1 ug RNA and random hexamers. One entry per CDR3 protein, called by TCRdb with MiXCR from the immunoSEQ multiplex PCR reads. The sample has tens of thousands of distinct CDR3 sequences, approximately 93% seen once; the top ten hold more than 0.45%. CDR1 and CDR2 (germline): DFQATT, SNEGSKA (reference sequence). Germline trimming cut 0 bases from V and 4 bases from J; bases unmatched to any gene: 6. The CDR3 consists of 15 residues. Sequencing input: CD8+ T cells from PBMCs. The receptor was isolated from a human donor in good health. This chain joins TRBV20-1 and TRBJ2-1; TRBD1 aligns across 7 bases. DNA of the CDR3: TGCAGTGCTAGAGACAGCGGACAGGCATACAATGAGCAGTTCTTC. The encoded protein is CSARDSGQAYNEQFF.